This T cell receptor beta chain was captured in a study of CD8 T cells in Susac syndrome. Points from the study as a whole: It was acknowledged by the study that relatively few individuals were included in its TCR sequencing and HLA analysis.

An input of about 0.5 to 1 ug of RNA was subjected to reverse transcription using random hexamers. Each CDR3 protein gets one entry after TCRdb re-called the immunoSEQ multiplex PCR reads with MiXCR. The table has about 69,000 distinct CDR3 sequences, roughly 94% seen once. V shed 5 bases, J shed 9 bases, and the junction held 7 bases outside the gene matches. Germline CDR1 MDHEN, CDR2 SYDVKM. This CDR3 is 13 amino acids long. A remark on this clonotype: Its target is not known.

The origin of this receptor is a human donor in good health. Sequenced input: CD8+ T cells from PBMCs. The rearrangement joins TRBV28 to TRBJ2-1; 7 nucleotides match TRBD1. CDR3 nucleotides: TGTGCCAGCAGTGGACAGGCTTGGGGTGAGCAGTTCTTC. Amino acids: CASSGQAWGEQFF.